This record looks at one T cell receptor (beta chain) sequence and its context. Its cognate antigen is unknown. Primers: 60 Vbeta forward and 13 Jbeta reverse. The data were produced by immunoSEQ multiplex PCR, yet TCRdb's version contains in-frame clones alone and is incomplete. The sample gives around 130,000 clones, over 60% of which show up once; about 5.8% is in the top ten. The J segment lost 6 bases and the V segment lost 5 bases, leaving 11 bases of the junction unmatched. The CDR3 length is 17 residues. Germline CDR1 and CDR2: SGHVS and FNYEAQ. The sample comes from a study of cytomegalovirus exposure and HLA in healthy donors. Study in general: A preliminary data release comprised 70 million to 95 million unique TCRs obtained from HLA-typed donors. Across some 400 genotyped donors, 81% landed in the Caucasian-associated ancestry cluster. Overall study results and limits: In a later analysis, TCR beta V- and J-gene trimming showed a link to a missense DCLRE1C variant.

This sequence originates from a young man in good health and CMV-seropositive. J is TRBJ2-1 and V is TRBV7-6, with 12 bases that match TRBD2. Sequencing input: PBMCs. CDR3 amino acids: CASSEKGLAGVGNEQFF. CDR3 coding DNA: TGTGCCAGCAGCGAAAAGGGACTAGCGGGCGTAGGCAATGAGCAGTTCTTC.